These 5 T cell receptor beta chains were sequenced from one sample in a study of blood T cell repertoires in COVID-19 (dated by TCRdb to the early 2020s). The method behind the library was the immunoSEQ multiplex PCR assay. This immuneACCESS table, as held by TCRdb, lists in-frame sequences with V and J called but not all clones. Of the missing ones, under half trace to an unresolved V gene in checked studies; the others have no known cause. The sample includes approximately 220,000 clones, with roughly four fifths observed a single time. Of the sample, approximately 4.5% is held by the ten largest clones. Sequences were obtained from peripheral blood. These receptor sequences come from a woman in her 70s with acute or convalescent COVID-19.

This chain links TRBV20-1 with TRBJ1-4; no reliable D call. Deletions cut 5 bases from V and 12 bases from J, with 13 bases between. The CDR3 has 11 amino acids. CDR1 DFQATT and CDR2 SNEGSKA come from the germline V gene (reference sequence). The CDR3 here is CSAPLEEELFF. The CDR3 DNA is TGCAGTGCTCCCCTAGAAGAGGAACTGTTTTTT.

This sequence joins TRBV7-9 and TRBJ2-3; no reliable D call. The V gene lost 8 bases and the J gene lost 0 bases, with 9 bases spanning the gap. The germline gives CDR1 SEHNR, CDR2 FQNEAQ (reference sequence). The CDR3 length is 13 residues. CDR3 sequence: CASQVASTDTQYF. The CDR3 DNA follows: TGTGCCAGCCAGGTGGCCAGCACAGATACGCAGTATTTT. Variable domain in full (rest from reference TRBV7-9 and TRBJ2-3): DTGVSQNPRHKITKRGQNVTFRCDPISEHNRLYWYRQTLGQGPEFLTYFQNEAQLEKSRLLSDRFSAERPKGSFSTLEIQRTEQGDSAMYLCASQVASTDTQYFGPGTRLTVL.

The gene calls are TRBV4-3 and TRBJ2-3; 8 bases map to TRBD1. Trimming took 2 bases from V and 1 from J; bases not matched to a gene: 2. This CDR3 has 15 residues. CDR1 is LGHNA, CDR2 YSLEER, per germline. The CDR3 DNA reads TGCGCCAGCAGCCAACAGGACAGGGGCACAGATACGCAGTATTTT. As protein: CASSQQDRGTDTQYF.

CDR3 DNA sequence: TGCAGTGCTAGTGAGGGCCAGAACAATCAGCCCCAGCATTTT. This translates into CSASEGQNNQPQHF. The chain carries TRBV20-1 and TRBJ1-5, with no clear D. V lost 3 bases to trimming and J lost 3 bases, with 12 bases between them. The germline V gene encodes CDR1 DFQATT and CDR2 SNEGSKA (reference sequence). The CDR3 runs to 14 residues.

In this sample, this clone turned up a few times. This chain connects TRBV7-9 to TRBJ1-5; 8 bases map to TRBD1. The CDR3 has 14 residues. V was pared by 4 bases and J by 6 bases, with 5 bases of the junction left unmatched. Germline V lookup: CDR1 SEHNR, CDR2 FQNEAQ (reference sequence). CDR3 in amino acids: CASSSGQGPQPQHF. The DNA of the CDR3 is TGTGCCAGCAGCTCCGGACAGGGCCCTCAGCCCCAGCATTTT.